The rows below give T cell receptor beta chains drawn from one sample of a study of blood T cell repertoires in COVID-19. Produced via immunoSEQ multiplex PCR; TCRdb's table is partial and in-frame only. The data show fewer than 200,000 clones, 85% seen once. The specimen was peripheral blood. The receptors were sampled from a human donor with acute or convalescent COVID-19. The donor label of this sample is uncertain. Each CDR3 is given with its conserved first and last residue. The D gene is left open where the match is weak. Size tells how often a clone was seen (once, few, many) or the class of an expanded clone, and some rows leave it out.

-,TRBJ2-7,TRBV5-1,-,CASSLQDRNEQYF,TGCGCCAGCAGCCTACAGGATAGGAACGAGCAGTACTTC
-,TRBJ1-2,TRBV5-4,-,CASSSRTEPLANYGYTF,TGTGCCAGCAGCTCGAGGACAGAGCCTCTAGCTAACTATGGCTACACCTTC
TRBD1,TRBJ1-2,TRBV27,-,CASSFGGGAYGYTF,TGTGCCAGCAGTTTTGGAGGGGGCGCATATGGCTACACCTTC
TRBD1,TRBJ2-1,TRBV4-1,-,CASNLGQGAYNEQFF,TGCGCCAGCAACTTGGGACAGGGAGCCTACAATGAGCAGTTCTTC
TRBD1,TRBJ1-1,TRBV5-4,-,CASTRGGQGPEAFF,TGTGCCAGCACCCGGGGGGGACAGGGACCTGAAGCTTTCTTT
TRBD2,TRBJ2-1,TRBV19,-,CASMTSGGASRGSYNEQFF,TGTGCCAGTATGACTAGCGGGGGGGCAAGTCGGGGCTCCTACAATGAGCAGTTCTTC
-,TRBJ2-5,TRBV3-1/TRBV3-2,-,CASSQDRETQYF,TGTGCCAGCAGCCAAGATCGGGAGACCCAGTACTTC
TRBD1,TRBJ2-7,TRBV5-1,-,CASSEGAGYEQYF,TGCGCCAGCAGCGAGGGGGCAGGCTACGAGCAGTACTTC
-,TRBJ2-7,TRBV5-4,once,CASSLLQGRGEQYF,TGTGCCAGCAGCTTGCTACAGGGACGGGGTGAGCAGTACTTC
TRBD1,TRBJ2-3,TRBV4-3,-,CASGRGTGVSDTQYF,TGCGCCAGCGGTCGGGGGACAGGGGTCTCCGATACGCAGTATTTT
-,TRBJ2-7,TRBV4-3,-,CASSRQGQGEYEQYF,TGCGCCAGCAGCCGGCAGGGGCAGGGTGAGTACGAGCAGTACTTC
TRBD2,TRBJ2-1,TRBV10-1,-,CASSDSSGGGNEQFF,TGCGCCAGCAGTGACTCTAGCGGGGGGGGGAATGAGCAGTTCTTC
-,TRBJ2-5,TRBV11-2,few,CASSLALLTGTLETQYF,TGTGCCAGCAGCTTAGCGCTTTTGACAGGGACTTTGGAGACCCAGTACTTC
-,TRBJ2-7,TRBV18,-,CASSPLVGGGPYEQYF,TGTGCCAGCTCACCACTCGTGGGGGGTGGGCCCTACGAGCAGTACTTC
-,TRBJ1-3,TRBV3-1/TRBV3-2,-,CASSQVLSGNTIYF,TGTGCCAGCAGCCAAGTTTTATCCGGAAACACCATATATTTT
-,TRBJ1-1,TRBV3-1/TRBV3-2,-,CASSLREVNTEAFF,TGTGCCAGCAGCCTCAGGGAGGTGAACACTGAAGCTTTCTTT
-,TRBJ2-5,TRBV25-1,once,CASSTGSVGTQYF,TGTGCCAGCAGTACCGGGTCTGTAGGGACCCAGTACTTC
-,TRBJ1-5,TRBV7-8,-,CASSLVFGRYNQPQHF,TGTGCCAGCAGCTTAGTCTTTGGCAGGTACAATCAGCCCCAGCATTTT
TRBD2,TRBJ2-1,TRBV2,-,CASSKEASGYNEQFF,TGTGCCAGCAGTAAAGAGGCTAGCGGTTACAATGAGCAGTTCTTC
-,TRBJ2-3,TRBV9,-,CASSVAAGATDTQYF,TGTGCCAGCAGCGTAGCGGCGGGGGCCACGGATACGCAGTATTTT
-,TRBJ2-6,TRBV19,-,CASIPYSGANVLTF,TGTGCCAGTATACCCTACTCTGGGGCCAACGTCCTGACTTTC
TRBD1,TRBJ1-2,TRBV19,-,CASTAGQGGGNYGYTF,TGTGCCAGTACCGCGGGACAGGGAGGGGGCAACTATGGCTACACCTTC
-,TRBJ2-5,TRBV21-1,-,CASSKGEGVVRGRPKAETQYF,TGTGCCAGCAGCAAAGGGGAGGGAGTGGTGAGGGGCCGCCCGAAGGCTGAGACCCAGTACTTC
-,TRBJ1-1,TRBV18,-,CASSPYSAGKGNTEAFF,TGTGCCAGCTCCCCGTACTCCGCAGGGAAGGGGAACACTGAAGCTTTCTTT
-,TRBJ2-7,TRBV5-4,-,CASSRWGGLQYEQYF,TGTGCCAGCAGCCGCTGGGGGGGGCTCCAATACGAGCAGTACTTC
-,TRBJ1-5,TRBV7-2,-,CASSIRQNQPQHF,TGTGCCAGCAGCATAAGACAGAATCAGCCCCAGCATTTT
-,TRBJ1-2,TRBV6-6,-,CASTLGAASYGYTF,TGTGCCAGCACCCTGGGGGCAGCTTCCTATGGCTACACCTTC
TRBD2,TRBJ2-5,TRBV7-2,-,CASSSGGLEETQYF,TGTGCCAGCAGCTCCGGGGGGTTAGAAGAGACCCAGTACTTC
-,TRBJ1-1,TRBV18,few,CASSPPNGVGNTEAFF,TGTGCCAGCTCACCACCCAACGGGGTAGGGAACACTGAAGCTTTCTTT
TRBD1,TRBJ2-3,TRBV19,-,CASSIGTGGITDTQYF,TGTGCCAGTAGTATAGGGACAGGGGGGATCACAGATACGCAGTATTTT
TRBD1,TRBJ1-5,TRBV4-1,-,CASSQDLGRGRNSNQPQHF,TGCGCCAGCAGCCAAGATCTAGGCAGGGGGCGAAACAGCAATCAGCCCCAGCATTTT
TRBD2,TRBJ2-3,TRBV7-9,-,CASSREGSTDTQYF,TGTGCCAGCAGCAGGGAGGGGAGCACAGATACGCAGTATTTT
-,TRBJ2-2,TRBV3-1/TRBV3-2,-,CASSRLQLNTGELFF,TGTGCCAGCAGCCGATTACAGCTGAACACCGGGGAGCTGTTTTTT
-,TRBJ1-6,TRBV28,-,CASSSPRVNNSPLHF,TGTGCCAGCAGTTCTCCCAGGGTAAATAATTCACCCCTCCACTTT
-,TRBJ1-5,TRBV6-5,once,CASSYSRFAGQPQHF,TGTGCCAGCAGTTACTCACGGTTCGCGGGACAGCCCCAGCATTTT